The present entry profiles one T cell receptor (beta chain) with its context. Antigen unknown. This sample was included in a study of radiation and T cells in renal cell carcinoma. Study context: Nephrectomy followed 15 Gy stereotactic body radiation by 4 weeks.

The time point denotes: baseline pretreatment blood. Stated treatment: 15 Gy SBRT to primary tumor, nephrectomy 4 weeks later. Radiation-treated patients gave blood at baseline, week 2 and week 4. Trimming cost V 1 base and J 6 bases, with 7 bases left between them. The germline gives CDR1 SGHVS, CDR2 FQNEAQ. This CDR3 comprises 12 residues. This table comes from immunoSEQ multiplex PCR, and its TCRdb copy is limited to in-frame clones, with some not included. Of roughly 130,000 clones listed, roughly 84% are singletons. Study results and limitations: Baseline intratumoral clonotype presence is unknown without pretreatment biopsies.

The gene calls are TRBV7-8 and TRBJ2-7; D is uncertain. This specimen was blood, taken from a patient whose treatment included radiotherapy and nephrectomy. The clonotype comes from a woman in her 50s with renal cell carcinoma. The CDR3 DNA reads TGTGCCAGCAGCTTAGAATGGGTCGAGCAGTACTTC. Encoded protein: CASSLEWVEQYF.